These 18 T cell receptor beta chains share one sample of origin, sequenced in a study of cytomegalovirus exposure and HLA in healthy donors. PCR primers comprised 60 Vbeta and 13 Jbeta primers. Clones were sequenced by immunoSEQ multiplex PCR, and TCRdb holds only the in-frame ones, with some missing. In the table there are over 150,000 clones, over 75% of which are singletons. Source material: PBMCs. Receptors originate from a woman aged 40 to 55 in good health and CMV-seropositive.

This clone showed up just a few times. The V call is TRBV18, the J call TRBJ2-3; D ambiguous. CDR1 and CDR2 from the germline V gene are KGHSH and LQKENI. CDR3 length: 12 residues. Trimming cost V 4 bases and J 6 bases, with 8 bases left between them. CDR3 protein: CASSRDTDTQYF. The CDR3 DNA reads TGTGCCAGCTCACGAGACACGGATACGCAGTATTTT.

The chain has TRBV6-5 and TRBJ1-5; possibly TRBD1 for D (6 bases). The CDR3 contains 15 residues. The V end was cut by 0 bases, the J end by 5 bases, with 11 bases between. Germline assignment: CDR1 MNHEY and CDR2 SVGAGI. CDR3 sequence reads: CASSYSKDRHQPQHF. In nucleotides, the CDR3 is TGTGCCAGCAGTTACTCGAAAGACAGGCATCAGCCCCAGCATTTT.

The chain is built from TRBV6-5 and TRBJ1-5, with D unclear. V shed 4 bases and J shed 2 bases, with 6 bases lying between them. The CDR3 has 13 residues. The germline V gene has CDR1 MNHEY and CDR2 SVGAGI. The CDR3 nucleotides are TGTGCCAGCAGTTTTTCCGGCAATCAGCCCCAGCATTTT. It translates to CASSFSGNQPQHF.

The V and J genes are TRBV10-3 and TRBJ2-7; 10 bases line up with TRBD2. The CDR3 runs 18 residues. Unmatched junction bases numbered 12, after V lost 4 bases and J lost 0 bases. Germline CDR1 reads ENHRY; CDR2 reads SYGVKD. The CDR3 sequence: CAISGRMILAGDSYEQYF. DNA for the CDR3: TGTGCCATCAGTGGTAGAATGATTCTAGCGGGGGACTCCTACGAGCAGTACTTC.

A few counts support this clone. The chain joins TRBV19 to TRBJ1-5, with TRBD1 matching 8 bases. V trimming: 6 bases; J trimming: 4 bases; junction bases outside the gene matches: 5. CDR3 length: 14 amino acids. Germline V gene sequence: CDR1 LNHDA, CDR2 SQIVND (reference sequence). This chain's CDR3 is CASSGQGWNQPQHF. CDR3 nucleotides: TGTGCCAGTAGCGGACAGGGTTGGAATCAGCCCCAGCATTTT.

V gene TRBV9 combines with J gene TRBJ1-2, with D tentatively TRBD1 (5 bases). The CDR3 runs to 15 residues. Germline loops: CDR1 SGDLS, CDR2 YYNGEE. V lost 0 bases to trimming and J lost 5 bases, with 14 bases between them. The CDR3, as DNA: TGTGCCAGCAGCGTAGCTCACGGGGGATTTTATGGCTACACCTTC. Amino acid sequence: CASSVAHGGFYGYTF.

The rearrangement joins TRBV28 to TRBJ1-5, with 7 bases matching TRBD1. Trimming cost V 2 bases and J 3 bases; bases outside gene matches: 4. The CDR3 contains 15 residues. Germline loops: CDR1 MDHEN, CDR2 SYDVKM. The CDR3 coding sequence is TGTGCCAGCAGTTTACCGGGACAGACCAATCAGCCCCAGCATTTT. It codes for CASSLPGQTNQPQHF.

The CDR3 is CASRTSTGGEQFF. The CDR3 nucleotides read TGTGCCAGCAGAACGTCGACAGGGGGTGAGCAGTTCTTC. V is TRBV27 and J is TRBJ2-1; TRBD1 aligns across 9 bases. This CDR3 comprises 13 residues. Losses at the gene ends were 6 bases for V and 9 bases for J; bases not matched to a gene: 6. Per the germline V gene, CDR1 is MNHEY and CDR2 is SMNVEV (reference sequence).

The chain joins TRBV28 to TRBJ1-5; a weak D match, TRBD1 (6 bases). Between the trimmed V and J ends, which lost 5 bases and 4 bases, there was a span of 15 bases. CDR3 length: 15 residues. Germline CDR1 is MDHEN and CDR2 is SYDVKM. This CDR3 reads CASSPRGTVNQPQHF. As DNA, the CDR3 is TGTGCCAGCAGTCCCAGGGGAACGGTTAATCAGCCCCAGCATTTT.

As DNA, the CDR3 is TGTGCCAGCAGCGTCTTAGCGGGAGGGGGGAATGAGCAGTTCTTC. This translates into CASSVLAGGGNEQFF. This sequence joins TRBV9 and TRBJ2-1, with TRBD2 identical over 11 bases. The junction had 5 bases not matched to a gene; V was cut back by 2 bases and J by 7 bases. The CDR3 has 15 amino acids. Germline lookup yields CDR1 SGDLS and CDR2 YYNGEE.

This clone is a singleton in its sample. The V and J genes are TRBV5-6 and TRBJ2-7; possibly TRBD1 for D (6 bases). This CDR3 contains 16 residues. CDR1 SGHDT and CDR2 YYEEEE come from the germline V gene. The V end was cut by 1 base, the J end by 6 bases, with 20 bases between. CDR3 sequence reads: CASSLHTGISEGEQYF. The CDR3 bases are TGTGCCAGCAGCTTGCACACAGGGATCTCAGAAGGCGAGCAGTACTTC.

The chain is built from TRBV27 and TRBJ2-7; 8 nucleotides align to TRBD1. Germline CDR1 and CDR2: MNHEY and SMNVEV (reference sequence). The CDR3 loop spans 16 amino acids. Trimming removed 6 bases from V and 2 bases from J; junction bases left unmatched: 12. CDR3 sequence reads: CASSKYGTGDAYEQYF. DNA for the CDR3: TGTGCCAGCAGCAAGTATGGGACAGGCGACGCCTACGAGCAGTACTTC.

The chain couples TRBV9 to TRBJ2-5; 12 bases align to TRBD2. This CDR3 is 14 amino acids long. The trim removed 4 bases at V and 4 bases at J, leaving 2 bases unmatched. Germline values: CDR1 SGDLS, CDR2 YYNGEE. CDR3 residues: CASSMGLAGETQYF. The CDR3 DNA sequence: TGTGCCAGCAGCATGGGACTAGCGGGAGAGACCCAGTACTTC.

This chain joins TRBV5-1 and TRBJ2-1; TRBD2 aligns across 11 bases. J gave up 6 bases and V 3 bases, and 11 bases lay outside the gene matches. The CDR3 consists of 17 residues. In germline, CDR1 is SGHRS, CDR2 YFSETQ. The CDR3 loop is CASSSTITSGSPNEQFF. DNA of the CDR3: TGCGCCAGCAGCTCAACCATAACTAGCGGGAGTCCCAATGAGCAGTTCTTC.

The CDR3, as DNA: TGTGCCAGCAGGGAGACGGGACAATACAATGAGCAGTTCTTC. Translated: CASRETGQYNEQFF. V gene TRBV6-5 combines with J gene TRBJ2-1, with D maybe TRBD1 (6 bases). Germline values: CDR1 MNHEY, CDR2 SVGAGI. The CDR3 runs 14 residues. Deletions cut 6 bases from V and 4 bases from J, with 13 bases between.

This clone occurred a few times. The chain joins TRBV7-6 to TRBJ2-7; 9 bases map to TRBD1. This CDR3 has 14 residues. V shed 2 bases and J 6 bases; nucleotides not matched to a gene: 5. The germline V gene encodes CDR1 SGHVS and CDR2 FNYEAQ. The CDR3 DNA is TGTGCCAGCAGCTTATGGGACAGGGACCCCGAGCAGTACTTC. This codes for CASSLWDRDPEQYF.

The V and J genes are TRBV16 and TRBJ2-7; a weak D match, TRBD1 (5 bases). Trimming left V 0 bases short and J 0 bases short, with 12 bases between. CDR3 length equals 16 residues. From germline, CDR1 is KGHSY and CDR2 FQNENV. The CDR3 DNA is TGTGCCAGCAGCCAATCGGTCCCGACAGACTCCTACGAGCAGTACTTC. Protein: CASSQSVPTDSYEQYF.

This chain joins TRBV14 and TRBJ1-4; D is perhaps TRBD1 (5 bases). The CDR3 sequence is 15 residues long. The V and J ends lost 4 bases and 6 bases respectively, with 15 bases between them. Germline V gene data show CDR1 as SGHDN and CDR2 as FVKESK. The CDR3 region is CASSPGQLKDEKLFF. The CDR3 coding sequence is TGTGCCAGCAGCCCTGGACAACTGAAGGATGAAAAACTGTTTTTT.